This TCR beta chain came from a study of blood T cell repertoires in COVID-19. Study overall: Donors in the United States, Italy and Spain gave samples during acute or convalescent COVID-19.

In germline, CDR1 is SGHVS, CDR2 FNYEAQ. CDR3 size: 16 residues. V lost 2 bases to trimming and J lost 10 bases; unmatched junction nucleotides: 13. Per the study methods: Nucleated cell number was recorded as an estimate derived from reference gene primer amplification. Some clones are missing from TCRdb's copy, which holds only in-frame ones; the method was immunoSEQ multiplex PCR. That table gives V, J and clone size, and the DNA gave D and trimming. This table holds about 250,000 clones, around 88% found once. This sequence originates from a woman aged 80 or over with COVID-19, enrolled during active disease. The rearrangement joins TRBV7-6 to TRBJ2-1; 8 nucleotides agree with TRBD2. Sequences were obtained from peripheral blood. CDR3 residues: CASSLWDGGAGREQFF. The CDR3 DNA sequence: TGTGCCAGCAGCTTATGGGACGGGGGGGCAGGTCGGGAGCAGTTCTTC. Looking up the rest from reference TRBV7-6 and TRBJ2-1 gives the full variable domain: GAGVSQSPRYKVTKRGQDVALRCDPISGHVSLYWYRQALGQGPEFLTYFNYEAQQDKSGLPNDRFSAERPEGSISTLTIQRTEQRDSAMYRCASSLWDGGAGREQFFGPGTRLTVL.